Detailed here is one T cell receptor beta chain. Only in-frame clones appear in the TCRdb table, and some are missing; sequencing was by immunoSEQ multiplex PCR. Among about 120,000 clones listed, roughly 92% were seen once. The data stem from a study of control samples from healthy donors and cancer patients. Germline CDR1 is PRHDT and CDR2 is FYEKMQ (reference sequence). The CDR3 is made up of 16 amino acids. J gave up 7 bases and V 5 bases, and 15 bases lay outside the gene matches. The receptor comes from a woman aged 18-35 years in good health. The rearrangement joins TRBV13 to TRBJ2-5; TRBD2 matches at 8 bases. The source material was blood. The CDR3 region is CASSPERGSFLVTQYF. The CDR3 DNA reads as TGTGCCAGCAGCCCAGAGCGGGGGTCCTTCCTAGTGACCCAGTACTTC.